Listed below are T cell receptor beta chains from one sample, sequenced in a study of blood T cell repertoires in COVID-19. Data came from immunoSEQ multiplex PCR; TCRdb stores just in-frame clones and leaves some out. The sample includes 110,000 or so clones, roughly 84% of them seen just once. The sequencing input was peripheral blood. These receptor sequences come from a woman between 70 and 85 years old who had recovered from COVID-19. The CDR3 runs from the conserved cysteine through the conserved F or W. D genes are given only for firm matches. Clone size, where shown, is once, few, many, or a class for clones that have expanded.

>-|-|TRBJ2-1|TRBV18
CASSPQVYNEQFF
TGTGCCAGCTCACCTCAGGTTTACAATGAGCAGTTCTTC
>TRBD1|-|TRBJ2-7|TRBV2
CASRVGQGTYEQYF
TGTGCCAGCAGGGTAGGACAGGGGACCTACGAGCAGTACTTC
>TRBD1|few|TRBJ1-5|TRBV30
CAWGQEKTQPQHF
TGTGCCTGGGGACAGGAAAAGACTCAGCCCCAGCATTTT
>TRBD1|few|TRBJ2-2|TRBV9
CASSVHPGQGSTGELFF
TGTGCCAGCAGCGTACATCCAGGACAGGGCAGCACCGGGGAGCTGTTTTTT
>-|once|TRBJ1-2|TRBV19
CASISLRAGGNYGYTF
TGTGCCAGTATCTCCCTCCGGGCTGGGGGGAACTATGGCTACACCTTC
>TRBD2|once|TRBJ2-5|TRBV7-2
CASRPPGLGGETQYF
TGTGCCAGCAGACCACCGGGACTAGGAGGCGAGACCCAGTACTTC
>TRBD2|once|TRBJ2-1|TRBV19
CASSIRLAGVVPFF
TGTGCCAGTAGTATCCGACTAGCGGGAGTGGTCCCGTTCTTC
>TRBD1|-|TRBJ2-5|TRBV29-1
CSVLQGAETQYF
TGCAGCGTCCTACAGGGGGCGGAGACCCAGTACTTC
>-|once|TRBJ1-3|TRBV7-2
CASSFFWGGENTIYF
TGTGCCAGCAGCTTCTTCTGGGGAGGGGAAAACACCATATATTTT
>-|-|TRBJ1-6|TRBV18
CASSPGLRDSPLHF
TGTGCCAGCTCACCAGGACTTAGGGATTCACCCCTCCACTTT
>TRBD1|once|TRBJ1-2|TRBV14
CASSERDSQTEGYTF
TGTGCCAGCAGCGAACGGGACAGCCAGACTGAGGGCTACACCTTC
>TRBD2|-|TRBJ2-7|TRBV30
CAWGRASNEQYF
TGTGCCTGGGGGAGGGCCTCCAACGAGCAGTACTTC
>-|-|TRBJ2-4|TRBV6-6
CASNDIGDTKNIQYF
TGTGCCAGCAACGATATTGGGGACACCAAAAACATTCAGTACTTC
>TRBD2|-|TRBJ2-1|TRBV7-7
CASSLSAGGGNEQFF
TGTGCCAGCAGCTTATCAGCGGGAGGCGGGAATGAGCAGTTCTTC
>-|-|TRBJ1-1|TRBV6-4
CASSESGMNTEAFF
TGTGCCAGCAGTGAGTCAGGTATGAACACTGAAGCTTTCTTT
>TRBD1|once|TRBJ2-7|TRBV6-2/TRBV6-3
CASSSGDRSYEQYF
TGTGCCAGCAGTTCTGGGGACAGATCCTACGAGCAGTACTTC
>-|-|TRBJ1-2|TRBV6-2/TRBV6-3
CASSYTAYSYGYTF
TGTGCCAGCAGTTACACAGCATACTCCTATGGCTACACCTTC
>-|-|TRBJ1-2|TRBV15
CATSSPGIYGYTF
TGTGCCACCAGCAGTCCGGGAATCTATGGCTACACCTTC
>-|few|TRBJ2-3|TRBV30
CAWSLKGATGDTQYF
TGTGCCTGGAGTTTGAAGGGAGCGACGGGGGATACGCAGTATTTT
>-|-|TRBJ2-5|TRBV4-2
CASSQSLIKDGAEGLWETQYF
TGTGCCAGCAGCCAATCCCTCATAAAGGACGGAGCGGAGGGGTTGTGGGAGACCCAGTACTTC
>-|-|TRBJ1-2|TRBV4-3
CASSHLRGKTAYGYTF
TGCGCCAGCAGCCACCTACGGGGGAAGACGGCCTATGGCTACACCTTC
>-|-|TRBJ2-3|TRBV12-3/TRBV12-4
CASRHGDTQYF
TGTGCCAGCAGACATGGAGATACGCAGTATTTT
>TRBD2|-|TRBJ2-7|TRBV7-8
CASSSGLSYEQYF
TGTGCCAGCAGCTCGGGACTATCCTACGAGCAGTACTTC
>-|-|TRBJ2-1|TRBV27
CASTSGPSYNEQFF
TGTGCCAGCACAAGCGGGCCCTCCTACAATGAGCAGTTCTTC
>-|-|TRBJ2-5|TRBV6-5
CATAQGETQYF
TGTGCCACCGCGCAGGGGGAGACCCAGTACTTC
>TRBD1|once|TRBJ2-5|TRBV4-2
CASSQEGGQAPHATQYF
TGTGCCAGCAGCCAAGAAGGTGGACAGGCCCCTCACGCGACCCAGTACTTC
>TRBD1|-|TRBJ1-4|TRBV9
CASSVGTGQTVFEKLFF
TGTGCCAGCAGCGTAGGGACAGGGCAAACCGTTTTTGAAAAACTGTTTTTT
>-|-|TRBJ1-1|TRBV28
CASSLLHGTEAFF
TGTGCCAGCAGTTTATTGCACGGGACTGAAGCTTTCTTT
>-|-|TRBJ2-1|TRBV29-1
CSTDTDEQFF
TGCAGCACCGACACGGATGAGCAGTTCTTC
>-|-|TRBJ1-1|TRBV2
CASSDDSEAFF
TGTGCCAGCAGTGACGACTCAGAGGCTTTCTTT
>-|-|TRBJ2-2|TRBV5-4
CASTPSGSNTGELFF
TGTGCCAGCACCCCAAGCGGGTCGAACACCGGGGAGCTGTTTTTT
>-|-|TRBJ1-1|TRBV6-6
CASSYSGLNTEAFF
TGTGCCAGCAGTTACTCCGGTTTGAACACTGAAGCTTTCTTT
>TRBD2|-|TRBJ2-5|TRBV28
CASSLAGDSWGTQYF
TGTGCCAGCAGTTTGGCGGGAGACAGTTGGGGAACCCAGTACTTC
>TRBD1|-|TRBJ1-2|TRBV5-4
CASSFGQGIGIFYGYTF
TGTGCCAGCAGCTTTGGACAGGGAATTGGTATCTTCTATGGCTACACCTTC
>TRBD1|few|TRBJ2-2|TRBV11-2
CASSFAGTGGTGELFF
TGTGCCAGCAGCTTCGCCGGGACAGGGGGGACCGGGGAGCTGTTTTTT
>TRBD2|-|TRBJ2-7|TRBV11-2
CASSFLAGGSEQYF
TGTGCCAGCAGCTTCCTAGCGGGAGGTAGTGAGCAGTACTTC
>TRBD1|once|TRBJ1-5|TRBV19
CASSKGTGDQPQHF
TGTGCCAGTAGTAAGGGGACAGGGGATCAGCCCCAGCATTTT
>TRBD1|-|TRBJ2-7|TRBV5-1
CASSLAGGQGVYEQYF
TGCGCCAGCAGCTTGGCTGGGGGACAGGGGGTCTACGAGCAGTACTTC
>-|-|TRBJ2-2|TRBV30
CAWSVSYLLGELFF
TGTGCCTGGAGTGTATCCTACTTACTGGGGGAGCTGTTTTTT
>-|-|TRBJ1-1|TRBV23-1
CASSQHRVAFMNTEAFF
TGCGCCAGCAGTCAGCACAGGGTCGCTTTCATGAACACTGAAGCTTTCTTT
>TRBD1|-|TRBJ2-7|TRBV6-5
CASSYSWTGTYEQYF
TGTGCCAGCAGTTACTCGTGGACAGGAACCTACGAGCAGTACTTC
>TRBD2|-|TRBJ2-7|TRBV14
CASSKGWLAGDPYEQYF
TGTGCCAGCAGCAAGGGATGGCTTGCGGGAGATCCTTACGAGCAGTACTTC
>-|-|TRBJ1-2|TRBV5-8
CASSFPGGEVHGYTF
TGTGCCAGCAGCTTTCCGGGGGGCGAGGTGCATGGCTACACCTTC
>-|-|TRBJ1-1|TRBV19
CASSRAGGTEAFF
TGTGCCAGTAGTAGGGCGGGGGGCACTGAAGCTTTCTTT